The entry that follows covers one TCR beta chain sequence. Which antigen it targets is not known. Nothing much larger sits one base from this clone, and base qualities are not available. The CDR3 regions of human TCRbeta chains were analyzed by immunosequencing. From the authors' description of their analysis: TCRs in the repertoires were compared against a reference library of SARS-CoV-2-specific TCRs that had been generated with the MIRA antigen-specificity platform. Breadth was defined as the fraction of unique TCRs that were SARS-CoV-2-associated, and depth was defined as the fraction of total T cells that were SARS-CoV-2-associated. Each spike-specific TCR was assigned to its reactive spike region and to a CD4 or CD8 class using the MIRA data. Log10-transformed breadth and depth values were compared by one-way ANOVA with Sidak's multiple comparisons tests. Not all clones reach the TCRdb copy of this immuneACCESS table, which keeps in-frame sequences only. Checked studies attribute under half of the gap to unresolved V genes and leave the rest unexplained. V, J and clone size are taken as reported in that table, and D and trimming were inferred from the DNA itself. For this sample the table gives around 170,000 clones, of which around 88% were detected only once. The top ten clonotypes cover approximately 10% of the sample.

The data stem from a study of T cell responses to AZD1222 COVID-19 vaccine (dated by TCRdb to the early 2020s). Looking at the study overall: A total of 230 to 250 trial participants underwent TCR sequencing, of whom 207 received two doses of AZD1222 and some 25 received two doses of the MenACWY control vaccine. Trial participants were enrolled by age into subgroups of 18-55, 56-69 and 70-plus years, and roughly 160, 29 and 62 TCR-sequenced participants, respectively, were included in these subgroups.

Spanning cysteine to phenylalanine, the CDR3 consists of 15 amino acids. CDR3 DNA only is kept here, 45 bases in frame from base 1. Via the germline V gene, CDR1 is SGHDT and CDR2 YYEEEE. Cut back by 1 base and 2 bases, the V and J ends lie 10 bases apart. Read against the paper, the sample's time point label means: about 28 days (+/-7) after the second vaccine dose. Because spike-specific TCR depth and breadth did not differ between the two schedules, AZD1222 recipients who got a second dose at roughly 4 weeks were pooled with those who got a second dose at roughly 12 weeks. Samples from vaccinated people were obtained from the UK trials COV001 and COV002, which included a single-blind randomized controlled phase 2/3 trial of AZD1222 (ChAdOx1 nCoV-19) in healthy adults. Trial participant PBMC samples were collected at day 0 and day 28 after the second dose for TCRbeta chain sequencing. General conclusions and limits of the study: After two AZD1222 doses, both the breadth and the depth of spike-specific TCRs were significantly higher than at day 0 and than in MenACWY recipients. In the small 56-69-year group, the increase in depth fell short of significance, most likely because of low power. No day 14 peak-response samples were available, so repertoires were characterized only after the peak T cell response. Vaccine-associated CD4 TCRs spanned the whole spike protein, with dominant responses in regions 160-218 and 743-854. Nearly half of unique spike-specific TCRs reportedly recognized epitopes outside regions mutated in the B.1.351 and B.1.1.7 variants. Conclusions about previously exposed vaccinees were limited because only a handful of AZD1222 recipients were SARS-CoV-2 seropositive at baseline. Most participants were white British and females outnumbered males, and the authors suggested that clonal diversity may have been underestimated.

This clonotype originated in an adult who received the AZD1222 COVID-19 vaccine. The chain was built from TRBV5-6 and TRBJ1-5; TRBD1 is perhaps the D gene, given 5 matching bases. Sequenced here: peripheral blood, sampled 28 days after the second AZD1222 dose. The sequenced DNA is TGTGCCAGCAGCTTGTATCAAGGGGGCAATCAGCCCCAGCATTTT. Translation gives CASSLYQGGNQPQHF.